This TCR beta chain was profiled in a study of beta chain features in type 1 diabetes (dated by TCRdb to the late 2010s). About the study as a whole: Mean age, gender distribution, total cell number and subset yield did not differ between patients and healthy donors. A total of some 100,000,000 sorted cells were examined across all samples, and a strong correlation was observed between cell number per subset and RNA yield. The study compared the TCRB repertoires of sorted circulating CD4+ T cell subsets in recently diagnosed type 1 diabetes patients with those in matched healthy donors. Regulatory and stem cell-like memory subsets were isolated from only 8 patients and about 8 healthy donors, whereas naive and central memory subsets came from all 30 or so donors.

What the authors observed across the whole study: Shorter templates might have been favored by PCR, but patient and control samples were amplified and corrected together, so both groups would have been affected equally by any skew. Because small numbers of individuals were included in the HLA sub-analyses, any influence of HLA type on TCRB rearrangement was left unresolved. Because cDNA rather than genomic DNA was sequenced, highly expressing activated cells could have been over-represented, although no difference in activation and CD3 levels was found between groups. The naive, central memory and regulatory TCRB repertoires appeared to resemble one another more closely among patients than among healthy donors. Patients with type 1 diabetes made fewer insertions and deleted more nucleotides at VDJ recombination sites, implying thymic rearrangement abnormalities. A moderate but significant shortening of TCRB CDR3 length was observed in type 1 diabetes patients in all four CD4+ subsets.

The High Capacity cDNA Reverse Transcription Kit was used to reverse transcribe all of the isolated RNA, meaning that expressed TCRB transcripts were what got sequenced. Naive, central memory and regulatory T cell samples underwent deep immunoSEQ sequencing, averaging approximately 3.5 million total reads per sample. After sorted cells were lysed in RLT buffer, RNA was extracted with DNase-treated RNeasy Micro or Mini kits, with the choice depending on cell number. To prevent cross-contamination, every cell subset was processed on its own, while patient and healthy donor samples were processed together. The immunoSEQ multiplex PCR was used to amplify TCRB sequences from cDNA, yielding 87-bp fragments that span the CDR3 region. Sequencing of the amplicons was done on the Illumina HiSeq platform. From the authors' description of their analysis: PCR bias was corrected computationally using synthetic template baselines, and reads within Hamming distance 2 were collapsed, with unmergeable singletons discarded. Reads were aligned against IMGT so that V, D and J genes, CDR3 length and insertions or deletions at six rearrangement sites could be assigned. Clonotype counts were normalized to sorted cell number within each subset before computing true diversity and Gini coefficients with the tcR R package. Repertoire sharing was quantified using the overlap coefficient calculated on TCRB nucleotide sequences. As a proxy for the pre-selection repertoire, out-of-frame TCRB sequences from naive cells were analyzed. The table comes from immuneACCESS by way of TCRdb, which keeps in-frame sequences with V and J called. Part of the clones is missing from these tables; in studies checked, under half for an unresolved V gene and the rest for unknown reasons. V and J calls and clone size are copied from that table; D and trimming were computed from the DNA. The sample data list 120,000 to 150,000 clones, and over 9.5% of these were observed just once. The ten largest clones add up to under 1.5% of the sample.

This clone was counted a few times. There is no known antigen for this receptor. No base qualities exist here, and no much larger clone lies one base off it. Each donor gave one peripheral blood draw, roughly 0.11 L on average, collected into heparinised tubes. Naive, central memory, regulatory and stem cell-like memory CD4+ T cells were sorted on a BD FACSAria II using a panel including CD45RO, CCR7, CD25, CD127, CD95 and CD27. Purity was above 95% for every sorted population. PBMCs were separated immediately by Lymphoprep density gradient centrifugation and were stained directly, without being cultured. To minimize batch effects, samples were stained and sorted in pairs, one healthy donor with one patient per experiment. The source of this sequence is a man aged 18 to 35 in good health. The sample taken for sequencing was naive CD4+ T cells from blood. The sample's cell subset or site label, in plain terms: true naive CD4+ T cells.

In nucleotide form, the sequence is TGTGCCAGCAGTGGACAGGGAGAGCTCGCTGAAGCTTTCTTT. Its protein is CASSGQGELAEAFF. The sequence joins TRBV6-5 to TRBJ1-1, and TRBD1 aligns with 8 junction nucleotides. From a lookup of the germline V gene, CDR1 and CDR2 are MNHEY and SVGAGI. Trimming leaves V shorter by 5 bases and J shorter by 6 bases, with the junction holding 8 bases beyond the gene matches. Including the terminal cysteine and phenylalanine, the CDR3 comprises 14 residues. Solely the CDR3 DNA is kept, with 42 bases framed from the first base.